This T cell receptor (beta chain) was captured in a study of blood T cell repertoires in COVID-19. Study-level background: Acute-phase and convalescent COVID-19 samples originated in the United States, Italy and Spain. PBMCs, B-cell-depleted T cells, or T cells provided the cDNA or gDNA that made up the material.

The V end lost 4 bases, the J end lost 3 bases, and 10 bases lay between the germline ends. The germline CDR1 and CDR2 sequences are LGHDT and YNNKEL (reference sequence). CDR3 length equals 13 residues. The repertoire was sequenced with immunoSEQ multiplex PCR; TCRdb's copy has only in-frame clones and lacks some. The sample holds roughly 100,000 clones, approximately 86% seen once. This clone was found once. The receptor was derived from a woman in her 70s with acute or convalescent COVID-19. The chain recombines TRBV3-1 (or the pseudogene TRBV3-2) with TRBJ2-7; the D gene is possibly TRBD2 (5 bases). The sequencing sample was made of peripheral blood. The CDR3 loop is CASSPGINYEQYF. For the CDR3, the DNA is TGTGCCAGCAGCCCCGGGATCAACTACGAGCAGTACTTC.